This TCR beta chain was recorded in a study of blood T cell repertoires in COVID-19. Across the whole study: Acute and convalescent COVID-19 specimens originated in the United States, Italy and Spain. PBMCs, B-cell-depleted T cells, or T cells provided the cDNA or gDNA that made up the material.

Recruited during active infection, patients (from Seattle) were subsequently followed longitudinally. The CDR3 runs to 15 residues. Germline values: CDR1 GTSNPN, CDR2 SVGIG (reference sequence). Profiled with immunoSEQ multiplex PCR; TCRdb holds only in-frame clones, not every one. This table has approximately 290,000 clones, approximately 93% appearing once. The chain carries TRBV30 and TRBJ2-2; D is perhaps TRBD2 (5 bases). Sequenced material: peripheral blood. The receptor was isolated from a woman in her 30s with COVID-19, enrolled during active disease. The CDR3 loop reads CARDSEPWAGGELFF. Written as DNA, the CDR3 is TGTGCACGGGATAGTGAACCGTGGGCGGGCGGGGAGCTGTTTTTT.